The TCR beta chain under discussion was sequenced for a study of T cells in Graves' hyperthyroidism and ophthalmopathy. About the research overall: Initial diagnosis, before any treatment, was when peripheral blood was collected. Notes on the study in general: Blood also carried most thyroid clonotypes expanded above 0.001.

This clonotype has more than one count but fewer than ten. Its antigen is not identified. V was cut by 4 bases and J by 4 bases, with 13 bases left in between. This CDR3 region has 14 residues. Diagnostic decisions used clinical symptoms, serum thyroxine and TRAb, thyroid ultrasound and orbital computed tomography. RNA transcripts were the template for amplifying TCR beta CDR3 regions. A first-round RT-PCR of the TCR CDR3 used the HTBI primer set. Using its own MiXCR run on the multiplex PCR reads, TCRdb lists one record per CDR3 protein. The table has roughly 510,000 distinct CDR3 sequences, roughly 20% seen once.

This chain links TRBV12-3 or TRBV12-4 with TRBJ1-2; perhaps TRBD1 as D (5 bases). The receptor was isolated from a man aged 18 to 29 with Graves' hyperthyroidism. Source material: blood. The CDR3 loop is CASSYHQGAYGYTF. Written as DNA, the CDR3 is TGTGCCAGCAGTTACCACCAGGGAGCCTATGGCTACACCTTC.